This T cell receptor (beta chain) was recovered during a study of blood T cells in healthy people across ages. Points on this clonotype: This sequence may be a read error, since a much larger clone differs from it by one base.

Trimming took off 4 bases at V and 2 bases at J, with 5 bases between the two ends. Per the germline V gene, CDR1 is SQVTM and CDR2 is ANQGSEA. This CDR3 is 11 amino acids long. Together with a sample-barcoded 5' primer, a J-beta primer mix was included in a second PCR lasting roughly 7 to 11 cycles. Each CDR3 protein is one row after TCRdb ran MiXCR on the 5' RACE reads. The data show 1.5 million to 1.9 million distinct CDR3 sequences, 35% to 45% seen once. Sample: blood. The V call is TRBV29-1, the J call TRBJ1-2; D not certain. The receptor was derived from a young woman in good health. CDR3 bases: TGCAGCGTTGTCATAAACTATGGCTACACCTTC. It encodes CSVVINYGYTF.